These 22 T cell receptor beta chains originate from one sample sequenced in a study of T cells in tuberculosis. Profiling relied on immunoSEQ multiplex PCR, and the TCRdb table lists in-frame clones only, not all of them. This repertoire shows 30,000 to 35,000 clones, 93% found once; its top ten account for roughly 10%. Indicated time point: new active TB diagnosis, blood taken before or within 7 days of starting treatment. The sample here was PBMCs, taken at tuberculosis diagnosis. These receptors were taken from an adult with tuberculosis.

The CDR3 region is CASSPLTSFYSTDTQYF. The CDR3 nucleotides read TGTGCCAGCTCACCCCTGACTAGTTTTTATAGCACAGATACGCAGTATTTT. V is TRBV18 and J is TRBJ2-3, with D possibly matching TRBD2 (6 bases). V dropped 3 bases and J dropped 0 bases, with 16 bases sitting between them. Germline CDR1 reads KGHSH; CDR2 reads LQKENI. The length of the CDR3 is 17 residues.

V usage is TRBV15 and J usage is TRBJ1-5; 7 nucleotides align to TRBD1. The V gene's germline CDR1 is LNHNV and CDR2 YYDKDF (reference sequence). After removal of 1 base from V and 0 bases from J, the junction contained 3 bases not matched to a gene. The CDR3 contains 16 residues. CDR3 DNA sequence: TGTGCCACCAGCAGAGGGACAGGACATAGCAATCAGCCCCAGCATTTT. Translated: CATSRGTGHSNQPQHF.

The CDR3 bases are TGTGCCAGCAGTAACAGGGGGCGGAACTATGGCTACACCTTC. Amino acids: CASSNRGRNYGYTF. This chain uses TRBV2 with TRBJ1-2; 9 positions match TRBD1. This CDR3 region has 14 residues. Looked up from germline, CDR1 is SNHLY and CDR2 is FYNNEI. After removal of 5 bases from V and 2 bases from J, the junction contained 3 bases not matched to a gene. The full variable domain, in which reference TRBV2 and TRBJ1-2 provide the parts outside the CDR3, is EPEVTQTPSHQVTQMGQEVILRCVPISNHLYFYWYRQILGQKVEFLVSFYNNEISEKSEIFDDQFSVERPDGSNFTLKIRSTKLEDSAMYFCASSNRGRNYGYTFGSGTRLTVV.

This chain connects TRBV5-6 to TRBJ2-2, with D perhaps TRBD1 (5 bases). V dropped 4 bases and J dropped 2 bases, with 9 bases sitting between them. CDR3 length equals 14 residues. Germline V gene lookup returns CDR1 SGHDT and CDR2 YYEEEE. CDR3 sequence reads: CASSGALNTGELFF. CDR3 DNA: TGTGCCAGCAGCGGGGCTCTTAACACCGGGGAGCTGTTTTTT.

This clone was found once. The J gene is TRBJ2-7, the V gene TRBV7-2; TRBD1 aligns across 7 bases. V lost 4 bases, J lost 2 bases, and 8 bases stayed unmatched. This CDR3 comprises 15 residues. Germline loops: CDR1 SGHTA, CDR2 FQGNSA. The CDR3 DNA follows: TGTGCCAGCAGCTCAGCCGTGGGACAGCCCTACGAGCAGTACTTC. It codes for CASSSAVGQPYEQYF.

This clone was recorded only once. The chain's CDR3 is CASSLKPPPRSSYNEQFF. The CDR3 region has the DNA TGTGCCAGCAGTTTAAAGCCCCCTCCTAGGAGCTCCTACAATGAGCAGTTCTTC. The V and J genes are TRBV27 and TRBJ2-1; D is undetermined. The V gene lost 2 bases and the J gene lost 0 bases, with 17 bases spanning the gap. CDR3 length: 18 amino acids. Per germline, CDR1 MNHEY and CDR2 SMNVEV (reference sequence).

The chain recombines TRBV7-9 with TRBJ1-4; D gene ambiguous. V lost 3 bases to trimming and J lost 7 bases, with 12 bases between them. This CDR3 is 14 amino acids long. Germline CDR1 and CDR2: SEHNR and FQNEAQ (reference sequence). In DNA form, the CDR3 reads TGTGCCAGCAGCTTCCCGGACCGGGGTGAAAAACTGTTTTTT. Encoded protein: CASSFPDRGEKLFF. The entire variable domain, with the rest obtained from reference TRBV7-9 and TRBJ1-4, is as follows: DTGVSQNPRHKITKRGQNVTFRCDPISEHNRLYWYRQTLGQGPEFLTYFQNEAQLEKSRLLSDRFSAERPKGSFSTLEIQRTEQGDSAMYLCASSFPDRGEKLFFGSGTQLSVL.

The chain is built from TRBV30 and TRBJ1-1; possibly TRBD1 for D (5 bases). This CDR3 is 12 amino acids long. V was cut by 4 bases and J by 5 bases, with 11 bases left in between. Germline V gene lookup returns CDR1 GTSNPN and CDR2 SVGIG (reference sequence). The CDR3 is CAWNGGRTEAFF. CDR3 nucleotide sequence: TGTGCCTGGAATGGGGGGAGGACTGAAGCTTTCTTT.

V usage is TRBV4-1 and J usage is TRBJ2-7; 9 nucleotides match TRBD1. Germline assignment: CDR1 MGHRA and CDR2 YSYEKL. This CDR3 contains 14 residues. The ends lost 1 base at V and 5 bases at J; junction bases unmatched: 3. The CDR3 DNA is TGCGCCAGCAGCCAAGGGACAGGGGCGAACGAGCAGTACTTC. Amino acid sequence: CASSQGTGANEQYF.

The rearrangement joins TRBV5-4 to TRBJ1-1, with a weak D call TRBD1 (6 bases). V dropped 6 bases and J dropped 0 bases, with 24 bases sitting between them. Germline V gene sequence: CDR1 SGHNT, CDR2 YYREEE (reference sequence). The CDR3 has 18 amino acids. CDR3 protein: CASISSGHRKEMNTEAFF. The CDR3 DNA sequence: TGTGCCAGCATCTCCTCGGGACACCGGAAAGAGATGAACACTGAAGCTTTCTTT. Together with reference TRBV5-4 and TRBJ1-1, the CDR3 gives the full variable domain: ETGVTQSPTHLIKTRGQQVTLRCSSQSGHNTVSWYQQALGQGPQFIFQYYREEENGRGNFPPRFSGLQFPNYSSELNVNALELDDSALYLCASISSGHRKEMNTEAFFGQGTRLTVV.

The chain couples TRBV19 to TRBJ1-1; D possibly corresponds to TRBD1 (5 bases). The V end was cut by 3 bases, the J end by 6 bases, with 8 bases between. Germline-derived CDR1 and CDR2 are LNHDA and SQIVND (reference sequence). There are 12 residues in the CDR3. The CDR3 bases are TGTGCCAGTAGTATGAAGGGGCCTGAAGCTTTCTTT. It yields the protein CASSMKGPEAFF.

The chain couples TRBV30 to TRBJ2-5; 7 bases fit TRBD1. V was pared by 6 bases and J by 5 bases, with 12 bases of the junction left unmatched. Germline V gene sequence: CDR1 GTSNPN, CDR2 SVGIG (reference sequence). CDR3 size: 14 residues. The CDR3 nucleotides are TGTGCCTGCGCCAAGACAGGGTCGACGGAGACCCAGTACTTC. Encoded protein: CACAKTGSTETQYF.

CDR3 DNA sequence: TGTGCCAGCAGCTTAGGACAGGGGGCGGCCTACGAGCAGTACTTC. Its translation is CASSLGQGAAYEQYF. The V gene is TRBV11-2, the J gene TRBJ2-7; 10 bases line up with TRBD1. This CDR3 is built from 15 residues. The V and J ends lost 1 base and 2 bases, in that order; junction bases with no gene match: 2. Germline-derived CDR1 and CDR2 are SGHAT and FQNNGV.

The chain combines TRBV2 with TRBJ2-6; D is unclear. Germline assignment: CDR1 SNHLY and CDR2 FYNNEI. The CDR3 totals 15 residues. Between the trimmed V and J ends, which lost 6 bases and 1 base, there was a span of 10 bases. This chain's CDR3 is CASSPEASGANVLTF. CDR3 DNA: TGTGCCAGCAGCCCAGAGGCTTCTGGGGCCAACGTCCTGACTTTC.

CDR3 DNA: TGCAGCGTCCCTGTGGGTAGGGGGACAGATACGCAGTATTTT. It encodes CSVPVGRGTDTQYF. V is TRBV29-1 and J is TRBJ2-3, with D perhaps matching TRBD1 (6 bases). The CDR3 covers 14 residues. The germline V gene has CDR1 SQVTM and CDR2 ANQGSEA. Between the trimmed V and J ends, which lost 6 bases and 3 bases, there was a span of 16 bases.

In nucleotides, the CDR3 is TGTGCCAGCTCACCTCGGAGGGCTTTGCGGCCTGAAGCTTTCTTT. Translated, it gives CASSPRRALRPEAFF. The rearrangement uses TRBV18 and TRBJ1-1; D is uncertain. The CDR3 is made up of 15 amino acids. CDR1 KGHSH and CDR2 LQKENI come from the germline V gene. Trimming took 3 bases from V and 6 from J, leaving 17 bases between them. Filled out from reference TRBV18 and TRBJ1-1, the complete variable domain reads NAGVMQNPRHLVRRRGQEARLRCSPMKGHSHVYWYRQLPEEGLKFMVYLQKENIIDESGMPKERFSAEFPKEGPSILRIQQVVRGDSAAYFCASSPRRALRPEAFFGQGTRLTVV.

Concerning this clone: One junction end disagrees with the germline gene, perhaps due to a read error. The genes are TRBV9 and TRBJ2-1; a weak D match, TRBD1 (6 bases). The CDR3 totals 14 residues. The germline CDR1 and CDR2 sequences are SGDLS and YYNGEE. The CDR3 protein is CASSPGTPYNEQFF. In nucleotides, the CDR3 is TGTGCCAGCAGCCCCGGGACACCCTATAATGAGCAGTTCTTC.

The DNA of the CDR3 is TGTGCCAGCAGCTACGTACAGGGGTCCCTTAGCACAGATACGCAGTATTTT. It encodes CASSYVQGSLSTDTQYF. The V gene is TRBV5-6, the J gene TRBJ2-3, with 7 bases fitting TRBD1. The germline V gene has CDR1 SGHDT and CDR2 YYEEEE. Losses at the gene ends were 3 bases for V and 0 bases for J; bases not matched to a gene: 10. The CDR3 is 17 residues long.

The V and J genes are TRBV10-2 and TRBJ2-7; TRBD2 is a possible D gene (6 bases). The length of the CDR3 is 13 residues. Germline-derived CDR1 and CDR2 are WSHSY and SAAADI. Trimming left V 4 bases short and J 6 bases short, with 13 bases between. The CDR3 DNA sequence: TGCGCCAGCAGTGTGATCGGGAGTCCCGAGCAGTACTTC. It encodes CASSVIGSPEQYF.

This chain links TRBV5-8 with TRBJ2-3; 9 bases map to TRBD2. V dropped 6 bases and J dropped 1; count of bases not matched to a gene: 6. This CDR3 has 15 residues. Germline loops: CDR1 SGHTS, CDR2 YDEGEE. CDR3 coding DNA: TGTGCCAGCAACCAGGGACTAGCTGGCACAGATACGCAGTATTTT. The encoded protein is CASNQGLAGTDTQYF.

V gene TRBV18 combines with J gene TRBJ2-2; D possibly corresponds to TRBD1 (5 bases). Per the germline V gene, CDR1 is KGHSH and CDR2 is LQKENI. The CDR3 is made up of 17 amino acids. V lost 1 base and J lost 1, with 13 bases in between. CDR3 in DNA: TGTGCCAGCTCACCACTGACCCAGGGTTGGAACACCGGGGAGCTGTTTTTT. This sequence encodes CASSPLTQGWNTGELFF.

V and J are TRBV5-1 and TRBJ2-7; a possible D gene is TRBD1 (6 bases). CDR1 is SGHRS and CDR2 is YFSETQ in the germline V gene. Trimming cost V 4 bases and J 5 bases, with 16 bases left between them. This CDR3 has 14 residues. This chain's CDR3 is CASSQTGQSNEQYF. CDR3 DNA sequence: TGCGCCAGCAGCCAGACCGGACAGTCGAACGAGCAGTACTTC.